These 8 T cell receptor beta chains share one sample of origin, sequenced in a study of beta chain features in type 1 diabetes. All of the isolated RNA was reverse transcribed, so expressed TCRB transcripts were sequenced. The assay was immunoSEQ multiplex PCR, and TCRdb's table has in-frame clones only and misses some. This table holds fewer than 900,000 clones, 15% to 20% found once. The sample was naive CD4+ T cells from blood. These receptors were collected from a woman younger than 30 in good health.

The sample holds a few counts of this clone. This chain uses TRBV11-2 with TRBJ2-7; 13 bases line up with TRBD2. Trimming took 1 base from V and 6 from J; bases not matched to a gene: 6. The CDR3 extends over 16 amino acids. Germline loops: CDR1 SGHAT, CDR2 FQNNGV. The CDR3 DNA sequence: TGTGCCAGCAGCTTAGTGGGACTAGCGGGAAAGTTCGAGCAGTACTTC. Its translation: CASSLVGLAGKFEQYF.

The V call is TRBV7-2, the J call TRBJ1-1; no clear D. Germline CDR1 reads SGHTA; CDR2 reads FQGNSA. CDR3 length: 14 residues. Trimming stripped 1 base from V and 4 bases from J, with 10 bases between. The CDR3 bases are TGTGCCAGCAGCTTAGGAGGGTGGAGCACTGAAGCTTTCTTT. This encodes CASSLGGWSTEAFF.

V usage is TRBV15 and J usage is TRBJ1-2; tentatively, D is TRBD1 (5 bases). Trimming stripped 1 base from V and 0 bases from J, with 15 bases between. The CDR3 consists of 17 residues. The germline CDR1 and CDR2 sequences are LNHNV and YYDKDF (reference sequence). The CDR3 loop reads CATSRGALTEANYGYTF. The CDR3 DNA is TGTGCCACCAGCAGAGGGGCCCTGACAGAAGCTAACTATGGCTACACCTTC. Combining the CDR3 with reference TRBV15 and TRBJ1-2 gives the whole variable domain DAMVIQNPRYQVTQFGKPVTLSCSQTLNHNVMYWYQQKSSQAPKLLFHYYDKDFNNEADTPDNFQSRRPNTSFCFLDIRSPGLGDTAMYLCATSRGALTEANYGYTFGSGTRLTVV.

The V gene is TRBV10-3, the J gene TRBJ2-7, with 9 positions matching TRBD1. Germline V gene lookup returns CDR1 ENHRY and CDR2 SYGVKD. V gave up 6 bases and J gave up 5 bases; unmatched junction bases: 5. This CDR3 contains 13 residues. Here the CDR3 reads CAIRGTGLDEQYF. CDR3 sequence (DNA): TGTGCCATCAGAGGGACAGGGTTAGACGAGCAGTACTTC.

The CDR3: CASSLGGRAGQNYGYTF. DNA for the CDR3: TGTGCCAGCAGTTTAGGGGGCCGGGCGGGGCAGAACTATGGCTACACCTTC. V gene TRBV28 combines with J gene TRBJ1-2; possibly TRBD1 for D (6 bases). V lost 2 bases to trimming and J lost 2 bases, with 18 bases between them. CDR1 and CDR2 (germline): MDHEN, SYDVKM. The CDR3 runs to 17 residues.

This chain joins TRBV27 and TRBJ1-2; no clear D gene. Germline lookup yields CDR1 MNHEY and CDR2 SMNVEV (reference sequence). The CDR3 sequence is 14 residues long. The V and J ends lost 5 bases and 7 bases respectively, with 17 bases between them. The CDR3 loop reads CASSPTRQFGGYTF. The CDR3 bases are TGTGCCAGCAGTCCCACGCGGCAATTCGGTGGCTACACCTTC.

Notes on this clone: Other DNA sequences of this sample code for an identical CDR3. The V gene is TRBV6-6, the J gene TRBJ2-3; 9 bases are a match to TRBD2. V trimming: 2 bases; J trimming: 3 bases; junction bases outside the gene matches: 3. This CDR3 is built from 15 residues. Germline values: CDR1 MNHNY, CDR2 SVGAGI (reference sequence). In DNA, the CDR3 is TGTGCCAGCAGTTACGGCGGGAGGGCGACAGATACGCAGTATTTT. Translation gives CASSYGGRATDTQYF.

This clone has only a few counts. The chain recombines TRBV5-1 with TRBJ1-1, with D unclear. V was trimmed by 0 bases and J by 7 bases, leaving 10 bases between them. From germline, CDR1 is SGHRS and CDR2 YFSETQ. The CDR3 covers 13 residues. The CDR3 region has the DNA TGCGCCAGCAGCTTGGCCGGGCGGAGTGAAGCTTTCTTT. Protein sequence: CASSLAGRSEAFF.